This T cell receptor (beta chain) was recovered during a study of T-cell memory formation after mild COVID-19. This CDR3 has 14 residues. Trimming stripped 4 bases from V and 1 base from J, with 11 bases between. Germline V gives CDR1 SGDLS, CDR2 YYNGEE. In TCRdb, the 5' RACE reads were re-called with MiXCR into one record per CDR3 protein. The table lists 220,000 or so distinct CDR3 sequences, 9.5% of them singletons, with roughly 3.5% in the top ten. Sequencing was performed on PBMCs or a T cell subset sorted from them (not recorded which). The receptor was derived from a man younger than 35 who had mild COVID-19 (a few samples of this study predate the infection). Cell type and time point are not known. This rearrangement joins TRBV9 to TRBJ1-2; D gene uncertain. Here the CDR3 reads CASSPPAGNYGYTF. The CDR3 coding sequence is TGTGCCAGCAGCCCACCGGCCGGTAACTATGGCTACACCTTC. The complete variable domain, with remaining parts taken from reference TRBV9 and TRBJ1-2, reads DSGVTQTPKHLITATGQRVTLRCSPRSGDLSVYWYQQSLDQGLQFLIQYYNGEERAKGNILERFSAQQFPDLHSELNLSSLELGDSALYFCASSPPAGNYGYTFGSGTRLTVV.